These T cell receptor beta chains were read from a single sample in a study of CD8+ T cells in alopecia areata. This table comes from immunoSEQ multiplex PCR, and its TCRdb copy is limited to in-frame clones, with some not included. This table has about 140,000 clones, 40% to 55% appearing once. This material consisted of CD4+ T cells sorted from blood, taken at week 0. These TCRs come from a human donor with alopecia areata. Each CDR3 is given with its conserved first and last residue. Each record gives: CDR3 DNA, CDR3 protein, D gene, CDR3 length, clone size, J gene, V gene. The D gene is left open where the match is weak. A row's size may be missing; if present it is once, few, many or a size class.

TGTGCCAGCAGTTTATCCTATTTCACGGGTGCAGGTGGCTACACCTTC	CASSLSYFTGAGGYTF	.	16	.	TRBJ1-2	TRBV28
TGTGCCAGTAGTATGGGGCAGCGCAATCAGCCCCAGCATTTT	CASSMGQRNQPQHF	.	14	few	TRBJ1-5	TRBV19
TGTGCCTGGATGGCCGGACGGACCATTACTAACTATGGCTACACCTTC	CAWMAGRTITNYGYTF	.	16	.	TRBJ1-2	TRBV30
TGTGCCAGCAGCACCCGGGGACAGAGTAGCAACGAGCAGTACTTC	CASSTRGQSSNEQYF	TRBD1	15	.	TRBJ2-7	TRBV7-9
TGTGCCTGGGACTCCCCGCGCGGGTCTTATGGCACAGATACGCAGTATTTT	CAWDSPRGSYGTDTQYF	.	17	.	TRBJ2-3	TRBV30
TGTGCCAGCAGTCCCGGGACAGAAAACACCGGGGAGCTGTTTTTT	CASSPGTENTGELFF	TRBD1	15	.	TRBJ2-2	TRBV7-3
TGTGCCACCAGCAGAGATCGGCGAGGTCAGCCCCAGCATTTT	CATSRDRRGQPQHF	.	14	.	TRBJ1-5	TRBV15
TGTGCCTGGAGTGTAGGAATGAACACTGAAGCTTTCTTT	CAWSVGMNTEAFF	.	13	few	TRBJ1-1	TRBV30
TGTGCCAGCTCACCGAGCTCAGCCGAGCAGTACTTC	CASSPSSAEQYF	.	12	.	TRBJ2-7	TRBV18
TGTGCCAGCAGCCAAGTATGGGGGGCGCCTGGGGCCAACGTCCTGACTTTC	CASSQVWGAPGANVLTF	.	17	few	TRBJ2-6	TRBV7-2
TGTGCCAGCAGCCCCAGGGGGCCCGGGGAGCTGTTTTTT	CASSPRGPGELFF	TRBD1	13	few	TRBJ2-2	TRBV7-9
TGTGCCAGCAGAACTAGCGGGAGGGCCGGGGAGCTGTTTTTT	CASRTSGRAGELFF	TRBD2	14	.	TRBJ2-2	TRBV6-5
TGTGCCAGCAGTGAAATCTCGACGGGAGGAGGTAATGAGCAGTTCTTC	CASSEISTGGGNEQFF	TRBD2	16	.	TRBJ2-1	TRBV25-1
TGTGCCTGGGGAGCCACTGGGGCCAACGTCCTGACTTTC	CAWGATGANVLTF	.	13	.	TRBJ2-6	TRBV2
TGTGCCATCAGTGAAGCCGGGACAGGGGCCAATCAGCCCCAGCATTTT	CAISEAGTGANQPQHF	TRBD1	16	.	TRBJ1-5	TRBV10-3
TGTGCCAGCAGCTTAGATGCCATCTACGGGAACATTCAGTACTTC	CASSLDAIYGNIQYF	.	15	.	TRBJ2-4	TRBV7-2
TGCAGCGTTTCACGGGGTTCCTACAATGAGCAGTTCTTC	CSVSRGSYNEQFF	.	13	.	TRBJ2-1	TRBV29-1
TGTGCCTGGACCCTAAACACTGAAGCTTTCTTT	CAWTLNTEAFF	.	11	.	TRBJ1-1	TRBV30
TGTGCCAGCAGTACGCGGACAGGGGGCTTCACCGGGGAGCTGTTTTTT	CASSTRTGGFTGELFF	TRBD1	16	.	TRBJ2-2	TRBV27
TGTGCCTGGACTTCCGACAGGGGATATGGCTACACCTTC	CAWTSDRGYGYTF	TRBD1	13	.	TRBJ1-2	TRBV30
TGCAGCGCCAGCAGTTGGCAGAACACTGAAGCTTTCTTT	CSASSWQNTEAFF	.	13	once	TRBJ1-1	TRBV29-1
TGCAGTGTCGACGGGGCGGATGGCTACACCTTC	CSVDGADGYTF	.	11	.	TRBJ1-2	TRBV29-1
TGTGCCAGCTCCCTAGCGGGAGGGTACACCGGGGAGCTGTTTTTT	CASSLAGGYTGELFF	TRBD2	15	few	TRBJ2-2	TRBV7-8
TGCGCCAGCAGCCAAGACGGTATTCGGGGGACAGCCACCGGGGAGCTGTTTTTT	CASSQDGIRGTATGELFF	.	18	.	TRBJ2-2	TRBV4-1
TGCAGCGTTGGAACAGGGAGAAACACCATATATTTT	CSVGTGRNTIYF	.	12	once	TRBJ1-3	TRBV29-1
TGTGCCAGCAGCCAACCATCGGGAGCGGGAGGTACAGATACGCAGTATTTT	CASSQPSGAGGTDTQYF	TRBD2	17	few	TRBJ2-3	TRBV4-2
TGCGCCAGCAGCTTGGAAGGGGGCTATGGCTACACCTTC	CASSLEGGYGYTF	.	13	few	TRBJ1-2	TRBV5-1
TGTGCCAGCAGCTACGCCGGGCCGCCATTCTATGGCTACACCTTC	CASSYAGPPFYGYTF	.	15	.	TRBJ1-2	TRBV7-9
TGTGCCATCAGTGTTCCCGGGACAGGCGAGCAGTACTTC	CAISVPGTGEQYF	TRBD1	13	once	TRBJ2-7	TRBV10-3
TGTGCCAGCAGTTCTAGACTAGCTCGGAATACGCAGTATTTT	CASSSRLARNTQYF	TRBD2	14	.	TRBJ2-3	TRBV7-9
TGTGCCAGCAGCGGGACAGGGGGCTTGGGCAATCAGCCCCAGCATTTT	CASSGTGGLGNQPQHF	TRBD1	16	.	TRBJ1-5	TRBV2
TGCGCCAGCAGCCGGGGCCTGGACAATCAGCCCCAGCATTTT	CASSRGLDNQPQHF	.	14	.	TRBJ1-5	TRBV4-1
TGTGCCAGCAGGATGGGGGGGCGAGTTGATGGCTACACCTTC	CASRMGGRVDGYTF	.	14	.	TRBJ1-2	TRBV25-1
TGTGCCAGCAGCGGGGGGGACTCCTACAATGAGCAGTTCTTC	CASSGGDSYNEQFF	TRBD2	14	.	TRBJ2-1	TRBV7-9
TGTGCCTGGAGTGTACCAGGCAGCATGAACACTGAAGCTTTCTTT	CAWSVPGSMNTEAFF	.	15	.	TRBJ1-1	TRBV30
TGTGCGTCGAAGGGGGGTTCGTCAGAGACCCAGTACTTC	CASKGGSSETQYF	.	13	once	TRBJ2-5	TRBV30
TGTGCCTGGAGTGTAGTGGGGAGGGCCGATAATGAGCAGTTCTTC	CAWSVVGRADNEQFF	TRBD2	15	.	TRBJ2-1	TRBV30
TGTGCCAGTAGTCCCCGGGGCTTTGCAAACAATCAGCCCCAGCATTTT	CASSPRGFANNQPQHF	.	16	.	TRBJ1-5	TRBV19
TGTGCCAGTGGATATTCAGGGAATCAGCCCCAGCATTTT	CASGYSGNQPQHF	.	13	few	TRBJ1-5	TRBV19
TGCAGCGGAAGCGGGAGGGCCACATCCTACAATGAGCAGTTCTTC	CSGSGRATSYNEQFF	TRBD2	15	few	TRBJ2-1	TRBV29-1
TGTGCCAGCAGCACCCCCCCTCCGGACAGGCCAGAGACCCAGTACTTC	CASSTPPPDRPETQYF	TRBD1	16	.	TRBJ2-5	TRBV7-9
TGCGCCAGCAGTCCGACAGGACTAACCATCTCCACAGATACGCAGTATTTT	CASSPTGLTISTDTQYF	.	17	.	TRBJ2-3	TRBV23-1
TGCGCCAGCAGTCAATCAAGACAGGCCTATCAGCCCCAGCATTTT	CASSQSRQAYQPQHF	.	15	few	TRBJ1-5	TRBV23-1
TGTGCCAGCAAACGCCCCGGGCAGTACTTC	CASKRPGQYF	.	10	.	TRBJ2-7	TRBV5-4
TGTGCCAGCACCGGACAGGGGAAAGGCTACACCTTC	CASTGQGKGYTF	TRBD1	12	.	TRBJ1-2	TRBV7-2
TGCAGTGCTGTCCCAAAGACCCAGTACTTC	CSAVPKTQYF	.	10	.	TRBJ2-5	TRBV20-1
TGCGCCAGCAGCTTGTTTGGGGCGAACATTCAGTACTTC	CASSLFGANIQYF	.	13	.	TRBJ2-4	TRBV5-1
TGTGCCAGCAGTTACTCCAGGTCAGATCAAGAGACCCAGTACTTC	CASSYSRSDQETQYF	.	15	once	TRBJ2-5	TRBV6-5